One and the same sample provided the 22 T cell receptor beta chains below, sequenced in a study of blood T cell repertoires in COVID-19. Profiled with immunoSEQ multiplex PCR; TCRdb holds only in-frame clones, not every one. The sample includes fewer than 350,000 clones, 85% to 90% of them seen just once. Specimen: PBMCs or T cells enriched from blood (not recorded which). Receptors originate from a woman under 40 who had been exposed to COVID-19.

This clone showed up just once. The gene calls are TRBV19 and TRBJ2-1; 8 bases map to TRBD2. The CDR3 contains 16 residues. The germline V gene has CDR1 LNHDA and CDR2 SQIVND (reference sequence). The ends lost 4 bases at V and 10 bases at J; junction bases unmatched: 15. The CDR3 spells CASSKTREGRTGEQFF. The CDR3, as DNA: TGTGCCAGTAGTAAAACCCGGGAGGGCCGTACAGGGGAGCAGTTCTTC.

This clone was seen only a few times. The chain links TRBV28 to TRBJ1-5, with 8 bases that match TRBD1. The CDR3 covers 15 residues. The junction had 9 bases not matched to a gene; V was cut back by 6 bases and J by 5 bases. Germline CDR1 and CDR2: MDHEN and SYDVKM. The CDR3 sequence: CASRARTGPHQPQHF. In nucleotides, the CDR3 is TGTGCCAGCAGGGCCCGGACAGGGCCTCATCAGCCCCAGCATTTT.

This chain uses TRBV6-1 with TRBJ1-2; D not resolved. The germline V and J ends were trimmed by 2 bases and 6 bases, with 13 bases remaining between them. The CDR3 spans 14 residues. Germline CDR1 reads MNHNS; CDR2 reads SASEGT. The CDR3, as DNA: TGTGCCAGCAGTGAATTAGTAGGGAGGGATGGCTACACCTTC. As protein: CASSELVGRDGYTF.

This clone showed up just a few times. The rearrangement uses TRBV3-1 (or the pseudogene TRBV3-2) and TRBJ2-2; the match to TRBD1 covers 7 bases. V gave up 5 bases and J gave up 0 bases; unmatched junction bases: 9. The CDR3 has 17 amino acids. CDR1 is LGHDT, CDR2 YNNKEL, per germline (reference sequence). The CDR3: CASSTPPTGPNTGELFF. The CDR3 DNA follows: TGTGCCAGCAGCACCCCACCGACAGGGCCGAACACCGGGGAGCTGTTTTTT.

Here the CDR3 reads CASTLTGGYQPQHF. CDR3 DNA: TGTGCCAGCACCTTAACAGGGGGCTATCAGCCCCAGCATTTT. The V call is TRBV21-1, the J call TRBJ1-5; the table gives TRBD1 as D, unverified against the DNA. TRBV21-1 is a recognized pseudogene. This CDR3 has 14 amino acids.

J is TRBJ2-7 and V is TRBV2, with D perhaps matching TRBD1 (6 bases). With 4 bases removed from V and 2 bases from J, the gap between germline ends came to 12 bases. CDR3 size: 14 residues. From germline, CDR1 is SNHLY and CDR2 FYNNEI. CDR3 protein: CASSVQGPPYEQYF. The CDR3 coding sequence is TGTGCCAGCAGTGTACAGGGACCACCCTACGAGCAGTACTTC.

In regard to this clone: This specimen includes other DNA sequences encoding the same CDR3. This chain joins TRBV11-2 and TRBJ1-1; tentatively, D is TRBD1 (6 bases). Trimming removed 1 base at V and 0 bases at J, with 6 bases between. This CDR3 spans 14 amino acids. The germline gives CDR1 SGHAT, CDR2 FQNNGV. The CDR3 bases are TGTGCCAGCAGCTTAGCAGGGGTGAACACTGAAGCTTTCTTT. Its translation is CASSLAGVNTEAFF.

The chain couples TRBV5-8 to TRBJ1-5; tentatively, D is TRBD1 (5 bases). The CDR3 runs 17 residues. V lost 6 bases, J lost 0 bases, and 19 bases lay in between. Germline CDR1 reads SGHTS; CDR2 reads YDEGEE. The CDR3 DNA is TGTGCCAGCACCAGGAGAGTGACAGCCCTTAGCAATCAGCCCCAGCATTTT. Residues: CASTRRVTALSNQPQHF.

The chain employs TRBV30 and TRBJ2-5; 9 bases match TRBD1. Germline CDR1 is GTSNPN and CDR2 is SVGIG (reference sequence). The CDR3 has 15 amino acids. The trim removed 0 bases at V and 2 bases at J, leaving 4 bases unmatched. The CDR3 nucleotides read TGTGCCTGGAGTGTTTGGGACAGGGTACAAGAGACCCAGTACTTC. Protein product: CAWSVWDRVQETQYF. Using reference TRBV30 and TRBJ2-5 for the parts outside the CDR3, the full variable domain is SQTIHQWPATLVQPVGSPLSLECTVEGTSNPNLYWYRQAAGRGLQLLFYSVGIGQISSEVPQNLSASRPQDRQFILSSKKLLLSDSGFYLCAWSVWDRVQETQYFGPGTRLLVL.

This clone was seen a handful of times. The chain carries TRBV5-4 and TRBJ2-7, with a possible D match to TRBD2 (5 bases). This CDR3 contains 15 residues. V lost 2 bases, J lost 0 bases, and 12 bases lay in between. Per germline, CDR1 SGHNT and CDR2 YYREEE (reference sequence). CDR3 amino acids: CASSFNGISSYEQYF. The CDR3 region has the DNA TGTGCCAGCAGCTTCAACGGGATCAGCTCCTACGAGCAGTACTTC.

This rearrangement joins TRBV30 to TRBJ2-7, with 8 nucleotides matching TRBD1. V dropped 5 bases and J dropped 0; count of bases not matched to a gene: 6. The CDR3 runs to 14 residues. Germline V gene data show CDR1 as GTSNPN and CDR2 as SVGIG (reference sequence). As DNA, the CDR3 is TGTGCCTGGGTGACAGGGGTTTCCTCCTACGAGCAGTACTTC. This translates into CAWVTGVSSYEQYF.

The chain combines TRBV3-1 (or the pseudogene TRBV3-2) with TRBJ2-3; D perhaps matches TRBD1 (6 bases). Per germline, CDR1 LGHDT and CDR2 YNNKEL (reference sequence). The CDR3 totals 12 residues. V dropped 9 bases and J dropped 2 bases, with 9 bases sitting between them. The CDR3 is CARGHDTDTQYF. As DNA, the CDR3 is TGTGCCAGGGGACACGACACAGATACGCAGTATTTT.

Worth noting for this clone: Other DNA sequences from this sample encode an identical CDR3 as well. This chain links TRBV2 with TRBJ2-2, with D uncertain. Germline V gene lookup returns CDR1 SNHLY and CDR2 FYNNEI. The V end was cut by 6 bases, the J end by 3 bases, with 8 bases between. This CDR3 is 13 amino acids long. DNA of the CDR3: TGTGCCAGCAGCTTAGATTACACCGGGGAGCTGTTTTTT. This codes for CASSLDYTGELFF.

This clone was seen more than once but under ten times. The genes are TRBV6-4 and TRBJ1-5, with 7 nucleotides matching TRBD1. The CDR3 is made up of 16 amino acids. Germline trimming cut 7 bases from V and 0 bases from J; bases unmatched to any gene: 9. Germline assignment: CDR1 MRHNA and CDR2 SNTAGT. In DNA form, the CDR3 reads TGTGCCAGCACCCCAGGGACAGAATATAGCAATCAGCCCCAGCATTTT. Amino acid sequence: CASTPGTEYSNQPQHF.

The CDR3 DNA reads TGTGCCACCAGCAGAGAACCTAATTATAATTCACCCCTCCACTTT. Translating gives CATSREPNYNSPLHF. The chain links TRBV15 to TRBJ1-6; D gene uncertain. Germline values: CDR1 LNHNV, CDR2 YYDKDF (reference sequence). There are 15 residues in the CDR3. V lost 0 bases and J lost 4, with 7 bases in between.

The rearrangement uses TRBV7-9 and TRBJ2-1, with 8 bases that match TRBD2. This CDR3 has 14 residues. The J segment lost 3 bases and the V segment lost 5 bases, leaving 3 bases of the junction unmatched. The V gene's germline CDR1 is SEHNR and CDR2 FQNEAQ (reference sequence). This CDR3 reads CASSQGLDYNEQFF. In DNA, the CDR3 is TGTGCCAGCAGCCAGGGACTAGACTACAATGAGCAGTTCTTC.

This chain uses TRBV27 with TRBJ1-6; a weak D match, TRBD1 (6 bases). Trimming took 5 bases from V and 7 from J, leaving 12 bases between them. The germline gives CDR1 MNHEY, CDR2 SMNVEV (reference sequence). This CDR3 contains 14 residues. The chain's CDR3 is CASSRQGLNSPLHF. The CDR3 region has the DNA TGTGCCAGCAGTAGGCAGGGGCTGAATTCACCCCTCCACTTT.

The CDR3 region has the DNA TGTGCCAGTAGTATTTCCCAGCAGCGGACAGGGAATGATTCACCCCTCCACTTT. Protein: CASSISQQRTGNDSPLHF. The J gene is TRBJ1-6, the V gene TRBV19, with 8 bases fitting TRBD1. CDR3 size: 18 residues. The trim removed 3 bases at V and 8 bases at J, leaving 15 bases unmatched. Looked up from germline, CDR1 is LNHDA and CDR2 is SQIVND (reference sequence). The full variable domain, its missing parts supplied by reference TRBV19 and TRBJ1-6, is DGGITQSPKYLFRKEGQNVTLSCEQNLNHDAMYWYRQDPGQGLRLIYYSQIVNDFQKGDIAEGYSVSREKKESFPLTVTSAQKNPTAFYLCASSISQQRTGNDSPLHFGNGTRLTVT.

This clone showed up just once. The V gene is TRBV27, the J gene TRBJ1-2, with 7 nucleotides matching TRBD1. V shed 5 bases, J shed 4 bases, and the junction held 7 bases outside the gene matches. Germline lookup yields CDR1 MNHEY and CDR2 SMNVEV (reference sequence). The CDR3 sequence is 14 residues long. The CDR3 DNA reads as TGTGCCAGCAGTCCTATCGGGACAGTCTATGGCTACACCTTC. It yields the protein CASSPIGTVYGYTF.

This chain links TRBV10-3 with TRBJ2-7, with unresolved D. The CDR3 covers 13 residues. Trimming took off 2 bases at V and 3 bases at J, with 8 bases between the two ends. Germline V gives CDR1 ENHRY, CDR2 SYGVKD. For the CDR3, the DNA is TGTGCCATCAGTGAGGCGGTGGGCTACGAGCAGTACTTC. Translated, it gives CAISEAVGYEQYF.

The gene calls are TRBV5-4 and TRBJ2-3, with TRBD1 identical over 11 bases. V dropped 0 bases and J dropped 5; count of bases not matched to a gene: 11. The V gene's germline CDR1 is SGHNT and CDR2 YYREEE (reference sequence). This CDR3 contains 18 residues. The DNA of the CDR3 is TGTGCCAGCAGCTTGGTTCCCACCGGGACAGGGGGTATAGATACGCAGTATTTT. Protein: CASSLVPTGTGGIDTQYF. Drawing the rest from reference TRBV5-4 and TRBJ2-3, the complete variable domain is ETGVTQSPTHLIKTRGQQVTLRCSSQSGHNTVSWYQQALGQGPQFIFQYYREEENGRGNFPPRFSGLQFPNYSSELNVNALELDDSALYLCASSLVPTGTGGIDTQYFGPGTRLTVL.

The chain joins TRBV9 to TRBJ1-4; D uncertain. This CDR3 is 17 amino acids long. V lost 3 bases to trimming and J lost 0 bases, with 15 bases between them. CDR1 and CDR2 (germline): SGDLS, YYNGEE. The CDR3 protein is CASSDRTLLSTNEKLFF. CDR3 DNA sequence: TGTGCCAGCAGCGACAGAACTTTACTCTCAACTAATGAAAAACTGTTTTTT. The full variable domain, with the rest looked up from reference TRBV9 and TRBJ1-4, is DSGVTQTPKHLITATGQRVTLRCSPRSGDLSVYWYQQSLDQGLQFLIQYYNGEERAKGNILERFSAQQFPDLHSELNLSSLELGDSALYFCASSDRTLLSTNEKLFFGSGTQLSVL.